Each of the 22 T cell receptor beta chains below was sequenced from the same sample in a study of T-cell memory formation after mild COVID-19. From the 5' RACE reads, TCRdb called clonotypes with MiXCR, one entry per CDR3 protein. This sample yields about 470,000 distinct CDR3 sequences, of which 25% are seen a single time; approximately 12% belongs to the top ten. What was sequenced was PBMCs or a T cell subset sorted from them (not recorded which). The source is an adult woman who had mild COVID-19 (a few samples of this study predate the infection). Cell type and time point are not known.

This clonotype was observed a few times. The chain has TRBV24-1 and TRBJ2-1; D uncertain. The CDR3 consists of 14 residues. V dropped 8 bases and J dropped 5 bases, with 15 bases sitting between them. The germline gives CDR1 KGHDR, CDR2 SFDVKD. This chain's CDR3 is CATKAGDLNNEQFF. CDR3 bases: TGTGCCACCAAGGCAGGCGACCTCAACAATGAGCAGTTCTTC.

The gene calls are TRBV27 and TRBJ2-2; TRBD1 aligns across 8 bases. The CDR3 has 15 amino acids. Germline values: CDR1 MNHEY, CDR2 SMNVEV (reference sequence). V was pared by 2 bases and J by 5 bases, with 4 bases of the junction left unmatched. This CDR3 reads CASSLVQGATGELFF. DNA for the CDR3: TGTGCCAGCAGTTTAGTTCAGGGGGCGACCGGGGAGCTGTTTTTT.

DNA for the CDR3: TGCAGTGCCACCATACACAATGAGCAGTTCTTC. Protein product: CSATIHNEQFF. The chain couples TRBV20-1 to TRBJ2-1; D call uncertain. V was shortened by 6 bases and J by 5 bases, with 8 bases between the two germline ends. Germline loops: CDR1 DFQATT, CDR2 SNEGSKA (reference sequence). The CDR3 sequence is 11 residues long.

The rearrangement links TRBV7-8 to TRBJ2-1, with D perhaps matching TRBD2 (6 bases). The germline CDR1 and CDR2 sequences are SGHVS and FQNEAQ. V lost 5 bases, J lost 7 bases, and 18 bases lay in between. This CDR3 is 15 amino acids long. The CDR3 sequence is CASSIREPRGNEQFF. CDR3 DNA sequence: TGTGCCAGCAGCATCCGGGAGCCTCGGGGGAATGAGCAGTTCTTC.

This clonotype was observed a few times. The chain employs TRBV7-2 and TRBJ1-1, with D possibly TRBD1 on 5 matching bases. CDR3 length: 15 residues. V was clipped by 4 bases and J by 2 bases, with 14 bases between them. Germline-derived CDR1 and CDR2 are SGHTA and FQGNSA. The CDR3 loop is CASSSPGGGNTEAFF. Here the CDR3 DNA reads TGTGCCAGCAGCTCACCCGGGGGGGGAAACACTGAAGCTTTCTTT.

A few counts support this clonotype. This rearrangement joins TRBV12-3 or TRBV12-4 to TRBJ2-2; D call uncertain. The germline V and J ends were trimmed by 1 base and 0 bases, with 9 bases remaining between them. The CDR3 has 16 amino acids. CDR3 DNA sequence: TGTGCCAGCAGTTTAGGGCAGTCCACGAACACCGGGGAGCTGTTTTTT. This sequence encodes CASSLGQSTNTGELFF.

The CDR3 DNA sequence: TGTGCCTGGAGTCGACAGGGGAGGCAGCCCCAGCATTTT. Translating gives CAWSRQGRQPQHF. The chain employs TRBV30 and TRBJ1-5, with 8 bases matching TRBD1. The germline V gene has CDR1 GTSNPN and CDR2 SVGIG (reference sequence). CDR3 length equals 13 residues. The J segment lost 7 bases and the V segment lost 2 bases, leaving 4 bases of the junction unmatched. Variable domain in full (rest from reference TRBV30 and TRBJ1-5): SQTIHQWPATLVQPVGSPLSLECTVEGTSNPNLYWYRQAAGRGLQLLFYSVGIGQISSEVPQNLSASRPQDRQFILSSKKLLLSDSGFYLCAWSRQGRQPQHFGDGTRLSIL.

The chain has TRBV7-2 and TRBJ2-3, with D possibly being TRBD1 (5 bases). The CDR3 runs 15 residues. Trimming stripped 0 bases from V and 5 bases from J, with 12 bases between. The germline CDR1 and CDR2 sequences are SGHTA and FQGNSA. CDR3 residues: CASSLAMGRGDTQYF. DNA for the CDR3: TGTGCCAGCAGCTTAGCGATGGGGCGTGGAGATACGCAGTATTTT.

V and J are TRBV15 and TRBJ1-1, with D perhaps matching TRBD1 (5 bases). Trimming removed 2 bases from V and 1 base from J, with 11 bases in between. CDR1 and CDR2 from the germline V gene are LNHNV and YYDKDF (reference sequence). The CDR3 has 15 amino acids. In DNA form, the CDR3 reads TGTGCCACCAGCAGACGGGACCTCAGGAACACTGAAGCTTTCTTT. Its protein is CATSRRDLRNTEAFF. Complete variable domain (other parts from reference TRBV15 and TRBJ1-1): DAMVIQNPRYQVTQFGKPVTLSCSQTLNHNVMYWYQQKSSQAPKLLFHYYDKDFNNEADTPDNFQSRRPNTSFCFLDIRSPGLGDTAMYLCATSRRDLRNTEAFFGQGTRLTVV.

This clonotype was picked up a small number of times. This chain joins TRBV4-2 and TRBJ2-1; D is unclear. V was cut by 1 base and J by 5 bases, with 6 bases left in between. Germline lookup yields CDR1 LGHNA and CDR2 YNFKEQ. The CDR3 runs 13 residues. In DNA form, the CDR3 reads TGTGCCAGCAGCCAAGTGCCCGACAATGAGCAGTTCTTC. Its translation: CASSQVPDNEQFF.

This chain connects TRBV6-5 to TRBJ2-7; D may match TRBD1 or TRBD2 (5 bases each). Deletions cut 4 bases from V and 3 bases from J, with 13 bases between. The germline V gene encodes CDR1 MNHEY and CDR2 SVGAGI. The CDR3 is 14 residues long. The CDR3 region is CASSFRDGLYEQYF. CDR3 bases: TGTGCCAGCAGTTTCCGGGACGGCCTCTACGAGCAGTACTTC.

The chain joins TRBV30 to TRBJ2-1, with TRBD2 matching over 11 bases. The germline V gene encodes CDR1 GTSNPN and CDR2 SVGIG (reference sequence). The CDR3 totals 18 residues. The V segment lost 2 bases and the J segment 10 bases; nucleotides outside the gene matches: 19. Here the CDR3 reads CAWSYPPSSGRRLGEQFF. CDR3 nucleotides: TGTGCCTGGAGTTACCCTCCCTCTAGCGGGAGGCGACTGGGGGAGCAGTTCTTC.

This clonotype occurred a few times. The V gene is TRBV2, the J gene TRBJ2-6, with unresolved D. The V gene's germline CDR1 is SNHLY and CDR2 FYNNEI. The V and J ends lost 2 bases and 0 bases respectively, with 8 bases between them. The CDR3 is 16 amino acids. The CDR3 DNA reads as TGTGCCAGCAGTGAACAGGTCTTCTCTGGGGCCAACGTCCTGACTTTC. Its protein product is CASSEQVFSGANVLTF.

V is TRBV6-5 and J is TRBJ2-7; D perhaps matches TRBD2 (6 bases). Looked up from germline, CDR1 is MNHEY and CDR2 is SVGAGI. Trimming shortened V by 7 bases and J by 0 bases, and 16 bases separated the two germline ends. The CDR3 consists of 15 residues. The CDR3 DNA reads as TGTGCCAGCAAAGCAGCTCCGGGACTCTCCTACGAGCAGTACTTC. This translates into CASKAAPGLSYEQYF.

V and J are TRBV9 and TRBJ2-7; 7 nucleotides line up with TRBD2. Germline-derived CDR1 and CDR2 are SGDLS and YYNGEE. The CDR3 length is 13 residues. V lost 2 bases to trimming and J lost 3 bases; unmatched junction nucleotides: 2. CDR3 coding DNA: TGTGCCAGCAGCGTCGGGACTAACTACGAGCAGTACTTC. Translation gives CASSVGTNYEQYF.

V gene TRBV24-1 combines with J gene TRBJ1-2; 7 nucleotides line up with TRBD1. The CDR3 is 11 amino acids. Per germline, CDR1 KGHDR and CDR2 SFDVKD. V lost 6 bases, J lost 10 bases, and 4 bases stayed unmatched. CDR3 bases: TGTGCCACCAGTAAGGGGACAGTCTACACCTTC. Translation: CATSKGTVYTF.

This clonotype has just a few counts. V gene TRBV7-3 combines with J gene TRBJ1-6; D remains unclear. Trimming took 5 bases from V and 10 from J, leaving 12 bases between them. The CDR3 contains 13 residues. Germline V gives CDR1 SGHTA, CDR2 FQGTGA. The CDR3 DNA is TGTGCCAGCAGCCCTTCGGCCCTATCACCCCTCCACTTT. Its translation is CASSPSALSPLHF.

The sample holds one count of this clonotype. For the CDR3, the DNA is TGTGCCAGCAGTTTAGTTGGAAGGGGATTGCACGAGCAGTACTTC. Protein product: CASSLVGRGLHEQYF. This chain connects TRBV12-3 or TRBV12-4 to TRBJ2-7, with D tentatively TRBD1 (5 bases). This CDR3 contains 15 residues. V was clipped by 1 base and J by 5 bases, with 15 bases between them.

This sequence joins TRBV3-1 and TRBJ2-3; D possibly corresponds to TRBD2 (6 bases). The CDR3 is 15 residues long. Germline CDR1 and CDR2: LGHDT and YNNKEL (reference sequence). V was cut by 5 bases and J by 5 bases, with 17 bases left in between. This CDR3 is CASSYKAGERDTQYF. The CDR3 DNA reads TGTGCCAGCAGCTACAAAGCGGGTGAACGAGATACGCAGTATTTT.

The rearrangement joins TRBV7-9 to TRBJ2-7; D is perhaps TRBD2 (6 bases). The CDR3 length is 12 residues. V was trimmed by 5 bases and J by 5 bases, leaving 10 bases between them. The germline V gene encodes CDR1 SEHNR and CDR2 FQNEAQ (reference sequence). The CDR3 DNA reads as TGTGCCAGCAGCAACCGACTAGACGAGCAGTACTTC. It yields the protein CASSNRLDEQYF.

CDR3 in amino acids: CASSLGTSGGPLYNEQFF. CDR3 bases: TGTGCCAGCAGCTTAGGGACTAGCGGGGGCCCACTTTACAATGAGCAGTTCTTC. The V and J genes are TRBV5-6 and TRBJ2-1; 14 bases match TRBD2. J lost 4 bases, V lost 2 bases, and 8 bases had no gene match. The CDR3 is 18 residues long. The germline V gene encodes CDR1 SGHDT and CDR2 YYEEEE.

Of note for this clonotype: A junction boundary mismatches the germline segment, possibly from a read error. The gene calls are TRBV7-7 and TRBJ2-1, with TRBD2 identical over 10 bases. The CDR3 is 16 amino acids. The germline V gene has CDR1 SSHAT and CDR2 FNYEAQ (reference sequence). CDR3 sequence: CASSLGTSGTLNEQFF. DNA for the CDR3: TGTGCTAGCAGCTTAGGAACTAGCGGGACTCTCAATGAGCAGTTCTTC. Together with reference TRBV7-7 and TRBJ2-1, the CDR3 gives the full variable domain: GAGVSQSPRYKVTKRGQDVTLRCDPISSHATLYWYQQALGQGPEFLTYFNYEAQPDKSGLPSDRFSAERPEGSISTLTIQRTEQRDSAMYRCASSLGTSGTLNEQFFGPGTRLTVL.